The 26 T cell receptor beta chains below all came from one sample that was sequenced in a study of cytomegalovirus exposure and HLA in healthy donors. The PCR used 60 Vbeta and 13 Jbeta primers. This table comes from immunoSEQ multiplex PCR, and its TCRdb copy is limited to in-frame clones, with some not included. The data contain about 120,000 clones, more than 65% of them singletons. The material sequenced was PBMCs. These receptors all stem from a human donor in good health.

The genes are TRBV7-9 and TRBJ2-5; 9 positions agree with TRBD2. V lost 5 bases and J lost 5; bases outside the gene matches: 6. There are 14 residues in the CDR3. Germline V gene sequence: CDR1 SEHNR, CDR2 FQNEAQ (reference sequence). This CDR3 is CASSASSGKETQYF. CDR3 nucleotide sequence: TGTGCCAGCAGCGCCTCTAGCGGGAAGGAGACCCAGTACTTC.

The chain is built from TRBV5-1 and TRBJ2-5; 12 bases are a match to TRBD1. Germline V gives CDR1 SGHRS, CDR2 YFSETQ. J gave up 2 bases and V 5 bases, and 10 bases lay outside the gene matches. This CDR3 contains 17 residues. CDR3 loop: CASSSGTGGGWQETQYF. CDR3 coding DNA: TGCGCCAGCAGTTCTGGGACAGGGGGCGGTTGGCAAGAGACCCAGTACTTC. Complete variable domain (other parts from reference TRBV5-1 and TRBJ2-5): KAGVTQTPRYLIKTRGQQVTLSCSPISGHRSVSWYQQTPGQGLQFLFEYFSETQRNKGNFPGRFSGRQFSNSRSEMNVSTLELGDSALYLCASSSGTGGGWQETQYFGPGTRLLVL.

This chain links TRBV4-1 with TRBJ2-1; 8 bases fit TRBD2. V lost 1 base to trimming and J lost 2 bases; unmatched junction nucleotides: 1. This CDR3 comprises 15 residues. Per germline, CDR1 MGHRA and CDR2 YSYEKL. CDR3 DNA: TGCGCCAGCAGCCAAGCGGGAGGGCCCTACAATGAGCAGTTCTTC. Amino acid sequence: CASSQAGGPYNEQFF.

This clone has only one observation. The V gene is TRBV6-1, the J gene TRBJ1-1, with D possibly TRBD1 on 5 matching bases. V was trimmed by 5 bases and J by 6 bases, leaving 19 bases between them. CDR3 size: 15 residues. Germline CDR1 MNHNS, CDR2 SASEGT. CDR3 region: CASSPRALTASEAFF. CDR3 bases: TGTGCCAGCAGTCCAAGGGCCCTGACAGCCTCTGAAGCTTTCTTT.

This clone showed up just once. Other nucleotide sequences in the sample specify the same CDR3. The chain couples TRBV7-9 to TRBJ2-3; TRBD2 matches 12 bases. Germline assignment: CDR1 SEHNR and CDR2 FQNEAQ (reference sequence). Trimming at V came to 2 bases and at J to 1 base, leaving 1 base not matched to a gene. This CDR3 is 16 amino acids long. CDR3 DNA sequence: TGTGCCAGCAGCTTACTAGCGGGAGGGGGCACAGATACGCAGTATTTT. Its protein is CASSLLAGGGTDTQYF.

A note on this clone: At one end the junction does not follow the germline gene, possibly because of a read error. The chain joins TRBV6-1 to TRBJ2-4; 9 nucleotides align to TRBD2. This CDR3 has 14 amino acids. Germline V gene data show CDR1 as MNHNS and CDR2 as SASEGT. The CDR3 DNA follows: TGTGTCAGCAGCGAAGCGGGAGGAGGGAGAATTCAGTACTTC. Translated: CVSSEAGGGRIQYF.

This rearrangement joins TRBV28 to TRBJ1-1, with a weak D call TRBD1 (6 bases). Trimming shortened V by 5 bases and J by 1 base, and 14 bases separated the two germline ends. Germline V CDR1 and CDR2: MDHEN, SYDVKM. The CDR3 runs 15 residues. The CDR3 protein is CASSMGGRGNTEAFF. In DNA form, the CDR3 reads TGTGCCAGCAGTATGGGGGGGCGAGGGAACACTGAAGCTTTCTTT.

The rearrangement uses TRBV5-6 and TRBJ2-5, with D perhaps matching TRBD1 (8 bases). V was pared by 9 bases and J by 5 bases, with 20 bases between. The CDR3 is 14 amino acids. Germline CDR1 is SGHDT and CDR2 is YYEEEE. In DNA, the CDR3 is TGTGCCACCACAGGGGGGGGACTTTCTGAGACCCAGTACTTC. It yields the protein CATTGGGLSETQYF.

This chain uses TRBV4-2 with TRBJ2-1; D possibly corresponds to TRBD1 (7 bases). Per the germline V gene, CDR1 is LGHNA and CDR2 is YNFKEQ. The CDR3 length is 17 residues. The V and J ends lost 0 bases and 2 bases respectively, with 14 bases between them. The CDR3 spells CASSQEGSRGAYNEQFF. Written as DNA, the CDR3 is TGTGCCAGCAGCCAAGAGGGCAGCAGGGGGGCCTACAATGAGCAGTTCTTC.

A word on this clone: Germline and junction disagree at one end, which may indicate a read error. The chain is built from TRBV7-9 and TRBJ2-7; D remains unclear. The CDR3 has 12 residues. Germline V gene data show CDR1 as SEHNR and CDR2 as FQNEAQ (reference sequence). The CDR3 is CSSSFLPYEQYF. The CDR3 DNA reads as TGTTCCAGCAGCTTTCTCCCTTACGAGCAGTACTTC.

This clone was found a few times. The chain is built from TRBV25-1 and TRBJ1-1; 7 nucleotides line up with TRBD1. The CDR3 length is 14 residues. The junction had 4 bases not matched to a gene; V was cut back by 5 bases and J by 1 base. Germline values: CDR1 MGHDK, CDR2 SYGVNS. The CDR3 DNA follows: TGTGCCAGCAGTATGACAGGGTCGAACACTGAAGCTTTCTTT. This sequence encodes CASSMTGSNTEAFF.

The chain carries TRBV9 and TRBJ2-3; no clear D. The V gene lost 0 bases and the J gene lost 0 bases, with 5 bases spanning the gap. This CDR3 spans 14 amino acids. Looked up from germline, CDR1 is SGDLS and CDR2 is YYNGEE. CDR3 sequence: CASSVAQSTDTQYF. CDR3 coding DNA: TGTGCCAGCAGCGTAGCCCAGAGCACAGATACGCAGTATTTT.

A remark on this clone: Its ends do not fully match the called genes, so a read error is possible. The chain uses TRBV5-8 and TRBJ2-7; D perhaps matches TRBD1 (6 bases). The CDR3 runs 13 residues. In germline, CDR1 is SGHTS, CDR2 YDEGEE. The CDR3 DNA sequence: TGTGCCAGCAGCTTCGTGACAGGATACGGGCAGTACTTC. This gives the protein CASSFVTGYGQYF.

V is TRBV7-3 and J is TRBJ1-2; D perhaps matches TRBD1 (5 bases). The length of the CDR3 is 14 residues. The V end lost 5 bases, the J end lost 10 bases, and 20 bases lay between the germline ends. Germline lookup yields CDR1 SGHTA and CDR2 FQGTGA. CDR3 residues: CASSPGGDGFDYTF. In nucleotides, the CDR3 is TGTGCCAGCAGCCCCGGAGGGGACGGGTTTGACTACACCTTC. The variable domain in full, with the rest retrieved from reference TRBV7-3 and TRBJ1-2, is GAGVSQTPSNKVTEKGKYVELRCDPISGHTALYWYRQSLGQGPEFLIYFQGTGAADDSGLPNDRFFAVRPEGSVSTLKIQRTERGDSAVYLCASSPGGDGFDYTFGSGTRLTVV.

This rearrangement joins TRBV7-2 to TRBJ2-6, with a tentative D call TRBD1 (5 bases). This CDR3 region has 14 residues. Per germline, CDR1 SGHTA and CDR2 FQGNSA. Trimming pared 6 bases from V and 4 bases from J, leaving 10 bases between. The CDR3 region is CASRAGSGANVLTF. The CDR3 nucleotides are TGTGCCAGCAGGGCAGGGTCAGGGGCCAACGTCCTGACTTTC. Variable domain in full (rest from reference TRBV7-2 and TRBJ2-6): GAGVSQSPSNKVTEKGKDVELRCDPISGHTALYWYRQSLGQGLEFLIYFQGNSAPDKSGLPSDRFSAERTGGSVSTLTIQRTQQEDSAVYLCASRAGSGANVLTFGAGSRLTVL.

The table lists this clone with a few counts. The chain links TRBV6-1 to TRBJ2-5, with TRBD1 identical over 8 bases. The CDR3 length is 15 residues. The V segment lost 5 bases and the J segment 5 bases; nucleotides outside the gene matches: 10. In germline, CDR1 is MNHNS, CDR2 SASEGT. CDR3 region: CASSPGQGKKETQYF. The CDR3, as DNA: TGTGCCAGCAGTCCTGGACAGGGAAAGAAGGAGACCCAGTACTTC.

The CDR3 DNA sequence: TGTGCCAGCAGTGACTCGACAGGGGGTTCTTACGAGCAGTACTTC. It yields the protein CASSDSTGGSYEQYF. V gene TRBV6-1 combines with J gene TRBJ2-7; 9 bases are a match to TRBD1. Germline CDR1 reads MNHNS; CDR2 reads SASEGT. The junction had 7 bases not matched to a gene; V was cut back by 3 bases and J by 4 bases. This CDR3 has 15 amino acids.

In DNA, the CDR3 is TGTGCCAGCAGTGAGGCAGGTACTTACGAGCAGTACTTC. It is translated as CASSEAGTYEQYF. The chain recombines TRBV2 with TRBJ2-5; D remains ambiguous. The assigned J gene may be wrong: the sequence end matches TRBJ2-7 better. CDR1 SNHLY and CDR2 FYNNEI come from the germline V gene. The CDR3 is 13 residues long.

This clone was seen more than once but under ten times. The gene calls are TRBV5-8 and TRBJ1-4, with 8 bases identical to TRBD1. The CDR3 length is 14 residues. Germline V gene data show CDR1 as SGHTS and CDR2 as YDEGEE. With 3 bases clipped from V and 7 bases from J, the junction kept 5 bases outside the gene matches. CDR3 protein: CASSSQGGGEKLFF. CDR3 coding DNA: TGTGCCAGCAGCTCACAGGGGGGTGGTGAAAAACTGTTTTTT.

CDR3 sequence: CASSKPGGDNEKLFF. Written as DNA, the CDR3 is TGCGCCAGCAGCAAGCCGGGGGGGGATAATGAAAAACTGTTTTTT. The V gene is TRBV5-1, the J gene TRBJ1-4; maybe TRBD1 (5 bases). CDR3 size: 15 residues. Trimming took off 4 bases at V and 4 bases at J, with 14 bases between the two ends. CDR1 is SGHRS and CDR2 is YFSETQ in the germline V gene.

V is TRBV11-3 and J is TRBJ2-2, with D hard to call. Germline V gene data show CDR1 as SGHNT and CDR2 as YENEEA. The CDR3 is 13 residues long. V was pared by 10 bases and J by 0 bases, with 9 bases between. CDR3 residues: CATRLTNTGELFF. As DNA, the CDR3 is TGTGCCACCCGACTCACGAACACCGGGGAGCTGTTTTTT.

This chain connects TRBV9 to TRBJ2-7, with 7 bases lining up with TRBD2. Trimming removed 0 bases from V and 5 bases from J; junction bases left unmatched: 5. The CDR3 runs to 14 residues. Germline CDR1 reads SGDLS; CDR2 reads YYNGEE. For the CDR3, the DNA is TGTGCCAGCAGCGTAGGGGGAGGGTTCGACGAGCAGTACTTC. As protein: CASSVGGGFDEQYF.

This rearrangement joins TRBV5-1 to TRBJ1-2; 9 bases are shared with TRBD1. The ends lost 3 bases at V and 6 bases at J; junction bases unmatched: 9. Per the germline V gene, CDR1 is SGHRS and CDR2 is YFSETQ. This CDR3 has 15 amino acids. The CDR3 DNA reads TGCGCCAGCAGCTCGGGACAGGGCCCCGGGGATGGCTACACCTTC. Protein: CASSSGQGPGDGYTF.

In the case of this clone: One end of the junction fails to match germline, which may point to a read error. V and J are TRBV7-2 and TRBJ2-6; TRBD1 is a possible D gene (6 bases). The CDR3 totals 16 residues. Germline V CDR1 and CDR2: SGHTA, FQGNSA. CDR3 sequence: CASSTSLTGRANGLTF. The CDR3 DNA reads TGTGCCAGCAGCACGAGCCTGACAGGAAGGGCCAACGGCCTGACTTTC.

The chain links TRBV12-5 to TRBJ2-5; possibly TRBD1 for D (5 bases). Germline V CDR1 and CDR2: LGHNT, FRNRAP. Trimming removed 6 bases at V and 2 bases at J, with 7 bases between. The CDR3 runs 12 residues. In nucleotides, the CDR3 is TGTGCTAGTGGCCGGACACAAGAGACCCAGTACTTC. Amino acid sequence: CASGRTQETQYF.

The J gene is TRBJ2-1, the V gene TRBV6-1; 8 bases map to TRBD2. This CDR3 region has 15 residues. Germline CDR1 and CDR2: MNHNS and SASEGT. J lost 4 bases, V lost 7 bases, and 9 bases had no gene match. The CDR3 bases are TGTGCCAGCACCCGCGATGGACTAGCTTACAATGAGCAGTTCTTC. Its protein is CASTRDGLAYNEQFF.